This T cell receptor (beta chain) was observed in a study of response to subunit inactivated influenza vaccine. This clonotype was counted only a few times. The antigen remains unidentified. MiXCR was run by TCRdb on the RT-PCR reads, yielding one entry per CDR3 protein. The table lists under 550,000 distinct CDR3 sequences, approximately 7.7% of them singletons. Study-wide points: Authors suggested each seasonal flu vaccination may recruit only limited numbers of new T cells.

With 0 bases removed from V and 7 bases from J, the gap between germline ends came to 10 bases. CDR3 size: 14 residues. Germline-derived CDR1 and CDR2 are LGHNA and YSLEER. The receptor comes from a man between 45 and 75 years old who received an inactivated influenza vaccine. The sequencing used PBMCs from blood, collected around 25 months after vaccination. The chain uses TRBV4-3 and TRBJ2-1; D gene unclear. This chain's CDR3 is CASSQDRGVNEQFF. CDR3 in DNA: TGCGCCAGCAGCCAAGATCGAGGCGTTAATGAGCAGTTCTTC.